This entry lists 12 T cell receptor beta chains sequenced from one sample in a study of Ad26.COV2.S vaccination and SARS-CoV-2 variants. Regarding treatment: approximately 18 received Ad26.COV2.S at low or high dose, single or two shots; 5 received placebo; per-sample allocation not given. Samples came from day 63 after the first vaccine or placebo injection. Generated by immunoSEQ multiplex PCR, the TCRdb table keeps only in-frame clones and is missing some. The sample consists of hundreds of thousands of clones, about four fifths of them appearing once. The starting material was peripheral blood, obtained in a trial of Ad26.COV2.S vaccine versus placebo. These receptors were taken from a person between 18 and 65 years old who received the Ad26.COV2.S COVID-19 vaccine or a placebo.

The chain employs TRBV9 and TRBJ2-5, with D possibly being TRBD1 or TRBD2 (7 bases each). CDR1 is SGDLS, CDR2 YYNGEE, per germline. The CDR3 runs 16 residues. V lost 0 bases and J 5 bases, leaving 17 bases between the germline ends. The CDR3: CASSVAGGGPRETQYF. As DNA, the CDR3 is TGTGCCAGCAGCGTAGCAGGGGGGGGCCCCCGGGAGACCCAGTACTTC.

V usage is TRBV7-3 and J usage is TRBJ2-3; TRBD1 is a possible D gene (5 bases). CDR3 length: 12 amino acids. Germline CDR1 SGHTA, CDR2 FQGTGA. With 6 bases removed from V and 8 bases from J, the gap between germline ends came to 12 bases. CDR3 amino acids: CASRGLLGTQYF. The CDR3 DNA reads TGTGCCAGCAGGGGGCTATTGGGTACGCAGTATTTT.

The J gene is TRBJ1-2, the V gene TRBV6-5; D not certain. V was pared by 0 bases and J by 0 bases, with 8 bases between. The CDR3 has 15 amino acids. Looked up from germline, CDR1 is MNHEY and CDR2 is SVGAGI. CDR3 protein: CASSYSGSTNYGYTF. The CDR3, as DNA: TGTGCCAGCAGTTACTCGGGGTCAACTAACTATGGCTACACCTTC.

J is TRBJ1-1 and V is TRBV28, with TRBD1 identical over 7 bases. Per the germline V gene, CDR1 is MDHEN and CDR2 is SYDVKM. J was trimmed by 4 bases and V by 1 base; bases with no gene match: 6. The CDR3 has 15 residues. The CDR3 loop is CASSLYPGGGTEAFF. As DNA, the CDR3 is TGTGCCAGCAGTTTATATCCAGGGGGGGGCACTGAAGCTTTCTTT.

V usage is TRBV2 and J usage is TRBJ2-1, with 7 bases lining up with TRBD2. CDR3 length: 13 residues. V was pared by 7 bases and J by 11 bases, with 11 bases of the junction left unmatched. Germline V CDR1 and CDR2: SNHLY, FYNNEI. This CDR3 is CASNQRDGPKQFF. Written as DNA, the CDR3 is TGTGCCAGCAACCAGCGGGATGGCCCCAAGCAGTTCTTC. Supplemented by reference TRBV2 and TRBJ2-1, the full variable domain reads EPEVTQTPSHQVTQMGQEVILRCVPISNHLYFYWYRQILGQKVEFLVSFYNNEISEKSEIFDDQFSVERPDGSNFTLKIRSTKLEDSAMYFCASNQRDGPKQFFGPGTRLTVL.

The chain uses TRBV9 and TRBJ2-5; D remains unclear. The CDR3 loop spans 16 amino acids. The germline V and J ends were trimmed by 2 bases and 5 bases, with 19 bases remaining between them. The germline gives CDR1 SGDLS, CDR2 YYNGEE. CDR3 nucleotides: TGTGCCAGCAGCGTCCGACGGTTACGTATCGGGGAGACCCAGTACTTC. As protein: CASSVRRLRIGETQYF.

This rearrangement joins TRBV27 to TRBJ1-1; D uncertain. This CDR3 is built from 13 residues. V gave up 1 base and J gave up 3 bases, with 6 bases separating them. Germline V gene lookup returns CDR1 MNHEY and CDR2 SMNVEV (reference sequence). The CDR3 region has the DNA TGTGCCAGCAGTTTATTTGTGTACACTGAAGCTTTCTTT. Translation gives CASSLFVYTEAFF.

The chain has TRBV9 and TRBJ2-7, with D tentatively TRBD2 (5 bases). Germline V gene lookup returns CDR1 SGDLS and CDR2 YYNGEE. V was trimmed by 7 bases and J by 6 bases, leaving 14 bases between them. This CDR3 is 12 amino acids long. The CDR3 region has the DNA TGTGCCAGCGGTCCGGACTTGGGCGAGCAGTACTTC. Amino acid sequence: CASGPDLGEQYF.

The chain joins TRBV28 to TRBJ2-7, with 7 bases aligning to TRBD1. Germline V lookup: CDR1 MDHEN, CDR2 SYDVKM. This CDR3 has 13 residues. The J segment lost 2 bases and the V segment lost 6 bases, leaving 4 bases of the junction unmatched. The CDR3 here is CASSLGTAYEQYF. The CDR3 DNA follows: TGTGCCAGCAGCCTCGGGACAGCCTACGAGCAGTACTTC.

This clone was observed a few times. This rearrangement joins TRBV5-1 to TRBJ1-1, with D perhaps matching TRBD1 (6 bases). Germline lookup yields CDR1 SGHRS and CDR2 YFSETQ. CDR3 size: 16 residues. The V gene lost 4 bases and the J gene lost 0 bases, with 16 bases spanning the gap. The DNA of the CDR3 is TGCGCCAGCAGCCCCGTCATAGGGGGACTGAACACTGAAGCTTTCTTT. It is translated as CASSPVIGGLNTEAFF.

The chain combines TRBV9 with TRBJ2-2, with 7 bases identical to TRBD2. Trimming cost V 0 bases and J 4 bases; bases outside gene matches: 12. Germline assignment: CDR1 SGDLS and CDR2 YYNGEE. This CDR3 region has 18 residues. The CDR3 region has the DNA TGTGCCAGCAGCGTAGGGATTGGCAGCGGGGACCCCACCGGGGAGCTGTTTTTT. It specifies CASSVGIGSGDPTGELFF.

The V call is TRBV25-1, the J call TRBJ2-7, with 7 bases matching TRBD1. The CDR3 spans 13 residues. From germline, CDR1 is MGHDK and CDR2 SYGVNS. The trim removed 4 bases at V and 7 bases at J, leaving 7 bases unmatched. CDR3 sequence reads: CASSVTGVGEQYF. The CDR3, as DNA: TGTGCCAGCAGTGTCACAGGGGTGGGAGAGCAGTACTTC.